This TCR beta chain stems from a study of blood T cell repertoires in COVID-19. In the original processing: Quantification of nucleated cells was approximated via reference gene primer amplification. Clones were sequenced by immunoSEQ multiplex PCR, and TCRdb holds only the in-frame ones, with some missing. That table furnishes V, J and clone size, whereas the DNA furnished D and trimming. The data show about 260,000 clones, around 80% seen once. The V gene's germline CDR1 is LGHDT and CDR2 YNNKEL (reference sequence). This CDR3 has 14 residues. With 2 bases clipped from V and 7 bases from J, the junction kept 7 bases outside the gene matches.

V is TRBV3-1 (or the pseudogene TRBV3-2) and J is TRBJ2-5, with TRBD2 matching over 7 bases. Sequencing was performed on PBMCs or T cells enriched from blood (not recorded which). This receptor was obtained from a man aged 30-40 years with acute COVID-19. CDR3 sequence reads: CASSQLSGGGTQYF. The CDR3 region has the DNA TGTGCCAGCAGCCAACTTAGTGGGGGGGGGACCCAGTACTTC.